A selection of T cell receptor beta chains follows, all from one sample in a study of blood T cell repertoires in COVID-19. TCRdb's copy holds only in-frame clones and misses some; the assay was immunoSEQ multiplex PCR. The sample holds a few hundred thousand clones, more than 75% seen once. What was sequenced was peripheral blood. These receptors came from a woman between 40 and 55 years old who had recovered from COVID-19. Both conserved end residues are part of each CDR3. Each record gives: CDR3 protein, CDR3 DNA, V gene, D gene, CDR3 length, clone size, J gene. The D gene is left open where the match is weak. Where a row states a size, it is once, few, many or the class of an expanded clone; other rows omit it.

CDR3: CASSRKGGSTGELFF
DNA: TGTGCCAGCAGCAGAAAGGGAGGGTCCACCGGGGAGCTGTTTTTT
V: TRBV21-1
D: -
length: 15
size: -
J: TRBJ2-2

CDR3: CASTPIGTGGTEAFF
DNA: TGTGCCAGCACCCCGATAGGGACAGGGGGGACTGAAGCTTTCTTT
V: TRBV7-8
D: TRBD1
length: 15
size: -
J: TRBJ1-1

CDR3: CASSLVGRTYEQYF
DNA: TGTGCCAGCAGCCTGGTGGGCCGGACCTACGAGCAGTACTTC
V: TRBV5-4
D: -
length: 14
size: -
J: TRBJ2-7

CDR3: CASSPGSTEAFF
DNA: TGTGCCAGCAGCCCTGGGAGCACTGAAGCTTTCTTT
V: TRBV6-6
D: -
length: 12
size: -
J: TRBJ1-1

CDR3: CASSEWGASGAQETQYF
DNA: TGTGCCAGCAGTGAATGGGGGGCTAGCGGGGCTCAAGAGACCCAGTACTTC
V: TRBV25-1
D: TRBD2
length: 17
size: -
J: TRBJ2-5

CDR3: CASREGSHQETQYF
DNA: TGTGCCAGCAGGGAGGGCAGCCACCAAGAGACCCAGTACTTC
V: TRBV6-5
D: -
length: 14
size: -
J: TRBJ2-5

CDR3: CASSVGVSGSYGYTF
DNA: TGTGCCAGCAGCGTAGGGGTCAGCGGGAGCTATGGCTACACCTTC
V: TRBV9
D: -
length: 15
size: -
J: TRBJ1-2

CDR3: CASSLGGGASTDTQYF
DNA: TGTGCCAGCAGCTTAGGCGGCGGGGCCTCCACAGATACGCAGTATTTT
V: TRBV13
D: -
length: 16
size: -
J: TRBJ2-3

CDR3: CASSPRDSPEAFF
DNA: TGTGCCAGCTCCCCCCGGGACAGCCCTGAAGCTTTCTTT
V: TRBV18
D: TRBD1
length: 13
size: few
J: TRBJ1-1

CDR3: CASSEKKGRRLALTGELFF
DNA: TGCGCCAGCAGTGAAAAAAAAGGACGGCGACTAGCCCTCACCGGGGAGCTGTTTTTT
V: TRBV10-1
D: TRBD2
length: 19
size: -
J: TRBJ2-2

CDR3: CASSGPNIQYF
DNA: TGTGCCAGCAGTGGGCCAAACATTCAGTACTTC
V: TRBV2
D: -
length: 11
size: -
J: TRBJ2-4

CDR3: CATQAGRRLFF
DNA: TGTGCCACCCAGGCCGGCCGTCGGCTGTTTTTT
V: TRBV19
D: -
length: 11
size: -
J: TRBJ2-2

CDR3: CASSIPTGVAQRETQYF
DNA: TGTGCCAGTAGTATCCCCACCGGGGTCGCCCAGAGGGAGACCCAGTACTTC
V: TRBV19
D: -
length: 17
size: -
J: TRBJ2-5

CDR3: CASSRRLQGGDSGANVLTF
DNA: TGTGCCAGCAGCCGGCGGTTGCAGGGAGGGGACTCTGGGGCCAACGTCCTGACTTTC
V: TRBV5-4
D: TRBD2
length: 19
size: once
J: TRBJ2-6

CDR3: CASTPRTGGAEAFF
DNA: TGTGCCAGCACCCCCCGGACAGGCGGGGCTGAAGCTTTCTTT
V: TRBV6-5
D: TRBD1
length: 14
size: -
J: TRBJ1-1

CDR3: CASSTRDRGSNQPQHF
DNA: TGTGCCAGCAGTACTCGGGACAGGGGTAGCAATCAGCCCCAGCATTTT
V: TRBV6-2/TRBV6-3
D: TRBD1
length: 16
size: -
J: TRBJ1-5

CDR3: CASSQVGSGQGEQFF
DNA: TGCGCCAGCAGCCAAGTGGGTAGCGGGCAAGGGGAGCAGTTCTTC
V: TRBV4-1
D: TRBD2
length: 15
size: -
J: TRBJ2-1

CDR3: CASSGGGRGSDEQFF
DNA: TGTGCCAGCAGTGGGGGCGGGAGGGGTTCGGATGAGCAGTTCTTC
V: TRBV6-4
D: TRBD2
length: 15
size: -
J: TRBJ2-1

CDR3: CASSVVQWEGNTEAFF
DNA: TGTGCCAGTAGTGTGGTCCAGTGGGAGGGAAACACTGAAGCTTTCTTT
V: TRBV19
D: -
length: 16
size: -
J: TRBJ1-1

CDR3: CASSLKRDEKLFF
DNA: TGTGCCAGCAGCCTAAAGAGGGATGAAAAACTGTTTTTT
V: TRBV7-2
D: -
length: 13
size: once
J: TRBJ1-4

CDR3: CASSEGAGTALYEQYF
DNA: TGTGCCAGCAGCGAGGGGGCCGGGACAGCCCTCTACGAGCAGTACTTC
V: TRBV7-6
D: TRBD1
length: 16
size: medium-sized
J: TRBJ2-7

CDR3: CASSAPGGWGYTF
DNA: TGTGCCAGTAGTGCCCCAGGGGGCTGGGGCTACACCTTC
V: TRBV19
D: TRBD1
length: 13
size: few
J: TRBJ1-2

CDR3: CASSPITSGNNEQFF
DNA: TGCGCCAGCAGCCCAATTACTAGCGGAAACAATGAGCAGTTCTTC
V: TRBV5-1
D: TRBD2
length: 15
size: once
J: TRBJ2-1

CDR3: CASSPDPGLAGGHEQYF
DNA: TGTGCCAGCTCACCTGACCCGGGACTAGCGGGAGGCCACGAGCAGTACTTC
V: TRBV18
D: TRBD2
length: 17
size: -
J: TRBJ2-7

CDR3: CASAPGGPREGYTF
DNA: TGTGCTAGTGCGCCGGGCGGCCCCAGGGAAGGCTACACCTTC
V: TRBV12-5
D: -
length: 14
size: few
J: TRBJ1-2

CDR3: CASSQGQGSPYEQYF
DNA: TGCGCCAGCAGCCAAGGACAGGGATCCCCCTACGAGCAGTACTTC
V: TRBV4-1
D: TRBD1
length: 15
size: -
J: TRBJ2-7

CDR3: CASSSRVGTEAFF
DNA: TGTGCCAGCAGCTCCAGGGTCGGAACTGAAGCTTTCTTT
V: TRBV5-5
D: -
length: 13
size: -
J: TRBJ1-1

CDR3: CASRASGSAETQYF
DNA: TGCGCCAGCAGGGCTAGCGGGAGTGCGGAGACCCAGTACTTC
V: TRBV5-1
D: TRBD2
length: 14
size: -
J: TRBJ2-5

CDR3: CASSPGPGMNTEAFF
DNA: TGTGCCAGCAGCCCCGGGCCAGGGATGAACACTGAAGCTTTCTTT
V: TRBV2
D: -
length: 15
size: -
J: TRBJ1-1

CDR3: CSVGHRGGTDTQYF
DNA: TGCAGCGTTGGTCACAGGGGAGGCACAGATACGCAGTATTTT
V: TRBV29-1
D: TRBD1
length: 14
size: -
J: TRBJ2-3

CDR3: CASSLGSLAETQYF
DNA: TGCGCCAGCAGCTTGGGGAGTCTAGCGGAGACCCAGTACTTC
V: TRBV5-1
D: -
length: 14
size: -
J: TRBJ2-5

CDR3: CASSLEAGGYTF
DNA: TGTGCCAGCAGCTTAGAGGCAGGTGGCTACACCTTC
V: TRBV7-2
D: -
length: 12
size: -
J: TRBJ1-2

CDR3: CASSGRQGPYGYTF
DNA: TGTGCCAGCAGTGGGCGACAGGGCCCCTATGGCTACACCTTC
V: TRBV25-1
D: TRBD1
length: 14
size: -
J: TRBJ1-2

CDR3: CASSPRLAGASYNEQFF
DNA: TGTGCCAGCAGCCCCCGACTAGCGGGGGCCTCCTACAATGAGCAGTTCTTC
V: TRBV4-2
D: TRBD2
length: 17
size: -
J: TRBJ2-1

CDR3: CASSYFTGTSAGELFF
DNA: TGTGCCAGCAGTTACTTCACCGGGACTAGCGCCGGGGAGCTGTTTTTT
V: TRBV6-5
D: TRBD2
length: 16
size: -
J: TRBJ2-2

CDR3: CAWSVRGDRDEAFF
DNA: TGTGCCTGGAGTGTACGGGGGGACAGGGACGAAGCTTTCTTT
V: TRBV30
D: TRBD1
length: 14
size: -
J: TRBJ1-1

CDR3: CASSSDRGIAGNTIYF
DNA: TGTGCCAGCAGCTCTGACAGGGGGATCGCTGGAAACACCATATATTTT
V: TRBV5-6
D: TRBD1
length: 16
size: -
J: TRBJ1-3

CDR3: CASSLAQGLESFF
DNA: TGTGCCAGCAGTTTAGCGCAGGGCCTGGAATCTTTCTTT
V: TRBV12-3/TRBV12-4
D: -
length: 13
size: -
J: TRBJ1-1

CDR3: CASSYDSDQNIQYF
DNA: TGTGCCAGCAGTTACGACAGTGACCAAAACATTCAGTACTTC
V: TRBV6-2/TRBV6-3
D: -
length: 14
size: -
J: TRBJ2-4

CDR3: CASSQGATTEAFF
DNA: TGTGCCAGCTCACAGGGGGCGACCACTGAAGCTTTCTTT
V: TRBV18
D: TRBD1
length: 13
size: once
J: TRBJ1-1

CDR3: CASSQAPGTPYNEQFF
DNA: TGTGCCAGCAGCCAAGCCCCCGGGACTCCCTACAATGAGCAGTTCTTC
V: TRBV3-1/TRBV3-2
D: -
length: 16
size: -
J: TRBJ2-1

CDR3: CASSPGQGGTGELFF
DNA: TGTGCCAGCAGTCCCGGACAGGGGGGCACCGGGGAGCTGTTTTTT
V: TRBV27
D: TRBD1
length: 15
size: -
J: TRBJ2-2

CDR3: CASSFKGQGASGANVLTF
DNA: TGTGCTAGCAGCTTTAAGGGACAGGGGGCATCCGGGGCCAACGTCCTGACTTTC
V: TRBV7-7
D: TRBD1
length: 18
size: -
J: TRBJ2-6

CDR3: CASSLGGRPSF
DNA: TGTGCCAGCAGCTTAGGGGGCAGACCCAGCTTC
V: TRBV11-1
D: -
length: 11
size: once
J: TRBJ2-7

CDR3: CASSRRQGAGTEAFF
DNA: TGTGCCAGCTCACGCCGACAGGGGGCCGGCACTGAAGCTTTCTTT
V: TRBV18
D: TRBD1
length: 15
size: -
J: TRBJ1-1

CDR3: CASSPNLGSEAFF
DNA: TGTGCCAGCTCACCAAACCTCGGGTCTGAAGCTTTCTTT
V: TRBV18
D: -
length: 13
size: -
J: TRBJ1-1

CDR3: CATSRAPSPQETQYF
DNA: TGTGCCACCAGCAGAGCCCCTAGCCCCCAAGAGACCCAGTACTTC
V: TRBV15
D: -
length: 15
size: -
J: TRBJ2-5

CDR3: CASSEALASGSWYEQYF
DNA: TGTGCCAGCAGTGAAGCGCTTGCTAGCGGGAGTTGGTACGAGCAGTACTTC
V: TRBV2
D: TRBD2
length: 17
size: -
J: TRBJ2-7

CDR3: CVSSLAGADEKLFF
DNA: TGTGTCAGCAGCTTAGCGGGGGCGGATGAAAAACTGTTTTTT
V: TRBV7-8
D: -
length: 14
size: -
J: TRBJ1-4

CDR3: CASSPQELLRVPYNEQFF
DNA: TGTGCCAGCAGCCCCCAGGAGTTGTTGAGGGTACCCTACAATGAGCAGTTCTTC
V: TRBV7-9
D: -
length: 18
size: -
J: TRBJ2-1

CDR3: CSVASNSAGQPQHF
DNA: TGCAGCGTTGCCTCCAACAGTGCCGGTCAGCCCCAGCATTTT
V: TRBV29-1
D: -
length: 14
size: once
J: TRBJ1-5

CDR3: CSVAGGVNEKLFF
DNA: TGCAGCGTTGCCGGGGGGGTGAATGAAAAACTGTTTTTT
V: TRBV29-1
D: -
length: 13
size: -
J: TRBJ1-4

CDR3: CASSEQGDNEKLFF
DNA: TGTGCCAGCAGCGAACAGGGAGATAATGAAAAACTGTTTTTT
V: TRBV6-2/TRBV6-3
D: -
length: 14
size: -
J: TRBJ1-4